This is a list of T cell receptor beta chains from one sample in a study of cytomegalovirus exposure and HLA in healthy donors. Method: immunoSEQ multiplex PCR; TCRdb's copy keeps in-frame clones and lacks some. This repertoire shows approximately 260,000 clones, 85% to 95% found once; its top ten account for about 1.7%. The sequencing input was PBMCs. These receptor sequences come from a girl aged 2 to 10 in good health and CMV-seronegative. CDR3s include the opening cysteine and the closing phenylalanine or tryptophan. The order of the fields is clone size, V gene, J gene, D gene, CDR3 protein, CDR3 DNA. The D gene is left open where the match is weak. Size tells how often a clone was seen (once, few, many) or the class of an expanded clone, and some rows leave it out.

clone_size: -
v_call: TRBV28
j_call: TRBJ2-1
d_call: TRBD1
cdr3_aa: CASSPPGQGASDEQFF
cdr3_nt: TGTGCCAGCAGTCCCCCTGGACAGGGGGCTTCGGATGAGCAGTTCTTC

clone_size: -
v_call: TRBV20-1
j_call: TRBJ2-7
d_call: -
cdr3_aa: CSAVDNYEQYF
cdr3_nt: TGCAGTGCCGTAGATAATTACGAGCAGTACTTC

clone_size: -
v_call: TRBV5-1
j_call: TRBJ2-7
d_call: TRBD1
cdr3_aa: CASSLTGETSYEQYF
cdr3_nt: TGCGCCAGCAGCTTAACAGGGGAGACGTCCTACGAGCAGTACTTC

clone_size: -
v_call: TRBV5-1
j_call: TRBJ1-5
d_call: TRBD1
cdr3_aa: CASSQGQGGQPQHF
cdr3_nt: TGCGCCAGCAGCCAAGGACAGGGCGGCCAGCCCCAGCATTTT

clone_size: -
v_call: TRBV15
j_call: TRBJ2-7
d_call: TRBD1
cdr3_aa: CATSSERQGIAEQYF
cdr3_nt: TGTGCCACCAGCAGCGAGAGACAGGGGATCGCCGAGCAGTACTTC

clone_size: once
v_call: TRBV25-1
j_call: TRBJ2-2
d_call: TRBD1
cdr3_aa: CASSEQGAWELFF
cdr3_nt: TGTGCCAGCAGTGAACAGGGGGCCTGGGAGCTGTTTTTT

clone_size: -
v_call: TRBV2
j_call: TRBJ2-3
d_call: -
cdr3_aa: CASHEGGGWIIDTQYF
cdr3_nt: TGTGCCAGCCATGAGGGGGGGGGCTGGATCATAGATACGCAGTATTTT

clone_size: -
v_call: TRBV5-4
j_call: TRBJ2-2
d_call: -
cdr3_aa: CASSLGQPSTGELFF
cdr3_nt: TGTGCCAGCAGCTTGGGACAGCCGAGCACCGGGGAGCTGTTTTTT

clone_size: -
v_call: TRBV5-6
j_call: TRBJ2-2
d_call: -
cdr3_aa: CASSLGPGGATGELFF
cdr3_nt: TGTGCCAGCAGCTTGGGTCCGGGGGGCGCGACCGGGGAGCTGTTTTTT

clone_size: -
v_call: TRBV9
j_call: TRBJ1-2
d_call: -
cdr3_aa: CASSGLEDTHYYGYTF
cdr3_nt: TGTGCCAGCAGCGGGCTGGAGGATACACATTACTATGGCTACACCTTC

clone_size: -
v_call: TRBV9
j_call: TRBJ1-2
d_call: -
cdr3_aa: CASSVGQDNYGYTF
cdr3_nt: TGTGCCAGCAGCGTAGGGCAGGATAACTATGGCTACACCTTC

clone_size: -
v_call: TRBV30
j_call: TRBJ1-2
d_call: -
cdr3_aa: CAWSDRVGYGYTF
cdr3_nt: TGTGCCTGGAGTGACAGGGTGGGCTATGGCTACACCTTC

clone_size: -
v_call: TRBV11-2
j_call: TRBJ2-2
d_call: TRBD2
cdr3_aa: CASSLRLAGTTGELFF
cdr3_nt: TGTGCCAGCAGCCTTCGACTAGCGGGGACCACCGGGGAGCTGTTTTTT

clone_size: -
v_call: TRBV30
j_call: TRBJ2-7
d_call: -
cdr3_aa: CAWNSGGGEQYF
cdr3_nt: TGTGCCTGGAACAGCGGCGGAGGCGAGCAGTACTTC

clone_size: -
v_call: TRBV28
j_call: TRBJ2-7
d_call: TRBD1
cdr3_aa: CASSSAGQGSYEQYF
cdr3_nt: TGTGCCAGCAGTTCCGCGGGACAGGGGTCCTACGAGCAGTACTTC

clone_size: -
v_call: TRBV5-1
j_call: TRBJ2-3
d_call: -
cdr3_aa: CASSLVSDTQYF
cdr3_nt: TGCGCCAGCAGCTTGGTATCAGATACGCAGTATTTT

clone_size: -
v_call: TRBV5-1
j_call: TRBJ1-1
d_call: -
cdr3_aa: CASSTPGGDTEAFF
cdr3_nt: TGCGCCAGCAGCACCCCTGGGGGGGACACTGAAGCTTTCTTT

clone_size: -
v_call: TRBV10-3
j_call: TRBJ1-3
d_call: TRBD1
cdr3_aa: CAISDIGQESSGNTIYF
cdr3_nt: TGTGCCATCAGTGATATCGGACAGGAGAGCTCTGGAAACACCATATATTTT

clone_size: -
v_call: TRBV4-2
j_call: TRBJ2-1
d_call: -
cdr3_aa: CASSQWPPGGSPEQFF
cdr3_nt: TGTGCCAGCAGCCAATGGCCCCCTGGAGGGAGTCCCGAGCAGTTCTTC

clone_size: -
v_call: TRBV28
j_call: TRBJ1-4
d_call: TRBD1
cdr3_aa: CASSSGTGGTANEKLFF
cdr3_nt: TGTGCCAGCAGTTCCGGGACAGGGGGGACGGCTAATGAAAAACTGTTTTTT

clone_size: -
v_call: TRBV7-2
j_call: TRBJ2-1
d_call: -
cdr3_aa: CASSPKERGSYNEQFF
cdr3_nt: TGTGCCAGCAGCCCTAAAGAGCGAGGCTCCTACAATGAGCAGTTCTTC

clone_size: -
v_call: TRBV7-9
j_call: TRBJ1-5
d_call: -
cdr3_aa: CASSSRGGSNQPQHF
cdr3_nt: TGTGCCAGCAGCTCTCGGGGGGGGAGCAATCAGCCCCAGCATTTT

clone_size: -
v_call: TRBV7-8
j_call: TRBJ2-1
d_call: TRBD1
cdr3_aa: CASSLSNAGTGYPNEQFF
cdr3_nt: TGTGCCAGCAGCTTATCCAACGCCGGGACAGGCTACCCAAATGAGCAGTTCTTC

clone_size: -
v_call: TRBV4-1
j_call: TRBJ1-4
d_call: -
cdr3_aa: CASRGGDSEKLFF
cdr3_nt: TGCGCCAGCAGAGGAGGGGATTCTGAAAAACTGTTTTTT

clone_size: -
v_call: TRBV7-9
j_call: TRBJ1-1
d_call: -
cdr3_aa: CASNPPLVFGTEAFF
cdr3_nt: TGTGCCAGCAACCCCCCCTTAGTATTCGGGACTGAAGCTTTCTTT

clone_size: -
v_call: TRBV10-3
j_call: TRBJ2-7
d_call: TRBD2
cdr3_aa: CAISEIRLAGITPSYEQYF
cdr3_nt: TGTGCCATCAGTGAGATTAGGCTAGCGGGGATAACACCCTCCTACGAGCAGTACTTC

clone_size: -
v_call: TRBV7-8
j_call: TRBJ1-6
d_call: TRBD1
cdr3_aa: CASSPGQGAANSPLHF
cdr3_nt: TGTGCCAGCAGCCCGGGCCAGGGGGCTGCTAATTCACCCCTCCACTTT

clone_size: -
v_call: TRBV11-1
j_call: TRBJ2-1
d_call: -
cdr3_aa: CASSRTGTFNNEQFF
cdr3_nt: TGTGCCAGCAGCCGGACCGGGACATTTAACAATGAGCAGTTCTTC

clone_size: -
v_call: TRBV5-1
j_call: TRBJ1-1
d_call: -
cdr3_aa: CASSSRTSDTEAFF
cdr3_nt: TGCGCCAGCAGCTCACGGACTTCGGACACTGAAGCTTTCTTT

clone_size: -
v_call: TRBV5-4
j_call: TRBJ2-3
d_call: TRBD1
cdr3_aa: CASSLAPGGADTQYF
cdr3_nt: TGTGCCAGCAGCTTGGCACCAGGGGGCGCGGATACGCAGTATTTT

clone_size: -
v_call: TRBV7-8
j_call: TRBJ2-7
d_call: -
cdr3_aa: CASSLVRYEQYF
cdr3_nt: TGTGCCAGCAGCTTAGTTCGCTACGAGCAGTACTTC

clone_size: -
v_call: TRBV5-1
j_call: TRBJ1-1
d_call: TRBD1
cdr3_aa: CASSGGQGAGRAFF
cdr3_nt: TGCGCCAGCAGCGGAGGACAGGGGGCCGGCCGAGCTTTCTTT

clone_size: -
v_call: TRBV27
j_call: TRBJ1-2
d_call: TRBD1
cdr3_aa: CASRTGQGVYGYTF
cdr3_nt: TGTGCCAGCAGGACCGGACAGGGGGTCTATGGCTACACCTTC

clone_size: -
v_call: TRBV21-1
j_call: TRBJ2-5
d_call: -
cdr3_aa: CASMPQSQETQYF
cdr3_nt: TGTGCCAGCATGCCACAGTCCCAAGAGACCCAGTACTTC

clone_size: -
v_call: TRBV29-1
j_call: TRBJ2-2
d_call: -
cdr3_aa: CSVQQGGLTGELFF
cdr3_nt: TGCAGCGTGCAACAGGGGGGACTAACCGGGGAGCTGTTTTTT

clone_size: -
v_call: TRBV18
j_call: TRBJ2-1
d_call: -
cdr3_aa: CASSPGRESYNEQFF
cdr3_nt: TGTGCCAGCTCACCCGGGCGGGAATCATACAATGAGCAGTTCTTC

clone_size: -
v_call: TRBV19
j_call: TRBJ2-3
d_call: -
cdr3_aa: CATQGSTDTQYF
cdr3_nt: TGTGCCACTCAGGGGAGCACAGATACGCAGTATTTT

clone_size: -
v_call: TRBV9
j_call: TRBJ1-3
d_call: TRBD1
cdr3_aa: CASSTSTGGSGNTIYF
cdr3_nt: TGTGCCAGCAGCACGTCCACAGGGGGCTCTGGAAACACCATATATTTT

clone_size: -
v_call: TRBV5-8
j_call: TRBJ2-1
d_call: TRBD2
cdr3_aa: CASSRTSGVPTYNEQFF
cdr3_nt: TGTGCCAGCAGCCGGACTAGCGGGGTTCCAACCTACAATGAGCAGTTCTTC

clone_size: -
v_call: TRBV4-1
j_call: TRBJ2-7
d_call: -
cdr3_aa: CASSPIQGTQHIYEQYF
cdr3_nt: TGCGCCAGCAGCCCGATACAGGGGACTCAGCATATCTACGAGCAGTACTTC

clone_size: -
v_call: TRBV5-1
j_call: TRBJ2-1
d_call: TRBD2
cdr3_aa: CASSYLLAGGGDEQFF
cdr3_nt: TGCGCCAGCAGCTACCTACTAGCGGGAGGTGGGGATGAGCAGTTCTTC

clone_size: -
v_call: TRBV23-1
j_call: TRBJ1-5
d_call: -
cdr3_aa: CAINHQWPQHF
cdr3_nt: TGCGCCATCAATCATCAATGGCCCCAGCATTTT

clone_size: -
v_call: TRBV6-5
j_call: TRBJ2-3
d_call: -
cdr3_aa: CASGKPAGSTDTQYF
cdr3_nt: TGTGCCAGCGGGAAGCCCGCGGGGAGCACAGATACGCAGTATTTT

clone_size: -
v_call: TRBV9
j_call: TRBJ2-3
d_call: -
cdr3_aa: CASSPRTATLTDTQYF
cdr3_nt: TGTGCCAGCAGCCCAAGGACAGCGACCCTCACAGATACGCAGTATTTT

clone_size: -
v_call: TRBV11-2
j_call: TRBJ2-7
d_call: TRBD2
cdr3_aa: CASSFETAGENEQYF
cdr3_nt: TGTGCCAGCAGCTTTGAAACAGCGGGAGAAAACGAGCAGTACTTC

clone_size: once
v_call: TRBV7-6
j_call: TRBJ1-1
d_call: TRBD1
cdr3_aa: CASSPGQGNTEAFF
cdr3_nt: TGTGCCAGCAGCCCGGGACAGGGTAACACTGAAGCTTTCTTT